This T cell receptor (beta chain) derives from a study of blood T cell repertoires in COVID-19 (dated by TCRdb to 2019 to 2021). About the study as a whole: Samples from collaborators originated in the United States, Italy and Spain and spanned both the acute and convalescent phases of COVID-19. The material from the prospective study consisted of cDNA or gDNA derived from T cells, B-cell-depleted T cells, or PBMCs. The dataset comprised deeply sampled blood TCRbeta repertoires from subjects exposed to, actively infected with, or recovered from COVID-19. The repertoires were made available in a free public database intended to serve as a resource for research on the immune response to SARS-CoV-2. The samples were drawn from the first 160 participants of the ongoing ImmuneRACE study and from over a thousand subjects provided by 6 global collaborators. Sample metadata almost always included a de-identified subject ID, COVID-19 status, age in years and sex. HLA class I and class II types, where available, came from metadata supplied by the sample provider rather than from assay-based typing.

Each collaborating institution followed its own protocols to collect whole blood in K2EDTA tubes. Collaborator samples were shipped for TCRbeta analysis as frozen whole blood, isolated PBMCs, or DNA extracted from either sample type. A word on this clone: What antigen it recognizes has not been identified. Base qualities are not recorded, but no much larger clone differs from it by a single base.

The immunoSEQ Assay, a bias-controlled multiplex PCR, was used to amplify TCRbeta CDR3 regions from genomic DNA. On the authors' methods: Nucleated cell counts per sample were estimated from amplification of reference gene primers within the assay. To quantify the absolute abundance of each unique TCRbeta CDR3 rearrangement, sequence reads were collapsed and filtered. Productive Simpson clonality was computed per sample as the square root of Simpson's diversity index over productive rearrangements. TCRdb limited this immuneACCESS table to in-frame rearrangements with V and J called. A share of clones is missing; checked studies link under half to unresolved V genes, and the rest is unexplained. V and J calls and clone size are those listed in that table; D and trimming were worked out from the DNA. For this sample the table gives 250,000 to 300,000 clones, of which almost 85% were detected only once. Of the sample, 5.1% is held by the ten largest clones.

The paper as a whole reports these results and caveats: The amount of clinical and demographic metadata varied by source and participant and was provided uncurated.

The clonotype originates from a man between 50 and 59 years old with active or convalescent COVID-19. The sequenced material came from peripheral blood.

CDR3 protein: CASSQGTGGLLSGNTIYF. The DNA reads TGTGCCAGCAGTCAAGGGACAGGGGGGCTGCTCTCTGGAAACACCATATATTTT. The chain was built from TRBV7-9 and TRBJ1-3; 11 junctional bases match TRBD1. As encoded in the germline V gene (reference sequence), CDR1 is SEHNR while CDR2 is FQNEAQ. Trimming removed 6 bases from V and 0 bases from J; the gene matches leave 10 bases unexplained. The CDR3 sequence holds 18 residues, the cysteine and phenylalanine included. Of the read, only the CDR3 DNA is kept; its 54 bases are in frame from base 1.